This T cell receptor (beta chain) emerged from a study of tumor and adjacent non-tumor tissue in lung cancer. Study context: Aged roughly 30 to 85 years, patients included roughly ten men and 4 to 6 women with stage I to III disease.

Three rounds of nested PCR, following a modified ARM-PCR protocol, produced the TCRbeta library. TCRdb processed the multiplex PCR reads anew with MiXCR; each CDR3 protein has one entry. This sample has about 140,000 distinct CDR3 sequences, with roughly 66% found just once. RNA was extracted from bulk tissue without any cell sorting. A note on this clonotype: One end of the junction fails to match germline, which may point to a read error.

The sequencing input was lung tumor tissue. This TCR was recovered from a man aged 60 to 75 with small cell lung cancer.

CDR3 protein: CASSTFSGTQPYNVQFF. The CDR3 DNA is TGTGCCAGCAGCACATTTAGCGGGACGCAACCCTACAATGTGCAGTTCTTC. This chain uses TRBV5-8 with TRBJ2-1; 8 positions match TRBD2. The V gene's germline CDR1 is SGHTS and CDR2 YDEGEE. This CDR3 spans 17 amino acids.